This T cell receptor (beta chain) was sequenced in a study of early T cells in non-severe SARS-CoV-2 infection. Overall study: Whole-blood bulk RNA, unsorted, was sequenced, and chains were unpaired. The study's findings and limits: Matches to VDJdb favored anti-spike CD8 responses and missed private and CD4 specificities.

In the case of this clonotype: Its antigen is as yet unknown. One end of the junction varies from germline; a read error may be responsible.

The CDR3 has 11 residues. The germline V gene encodes CDR1 SGHAT and CDR2 FQNNGV. Individual cDNA molecules carried attached unique molecular identifiers. TCRdb processed the 5' RACE reads anew with MiXCR; each CDR3 protein has one entry. The table lists over 30,000 distinct CDR3 sequences, 6% to 7% of them singletons, with 7.6% in the top ten. The receptor's source is an adult who was a healthcare worker with PCR-confirmed SARS-CoV-2 infection or an uninfected control (not recorded which). This chain connects TRBV11-2 to TRBJ2-7; D is possibly TRBD1 or TRBD2 (6 bases each). Material for sequencing was whole blood. Here the CDR3 reads CVSSHRGDQYF. For the CDR3, the DNA is TGTGTCAGCAGCCATAGGGGGGATCAGTACTTC.